One sample yielded the 8 T cell receptor beta chains listed below, sequenced in a study of control samples from healthy donors and cancer patients. Clones were read by immunoSEQ multiplex PCR, and TCRdb kept only the in-frame ones, dropping some. There are 110,000 to 150,000 clones in the sample; around 85% occur only once, and around 8.2% lies in the top ten. Sequenced material: blood. The receptor set was obtained from a woman younger than 45 in good health.

CDR3 in DNA: TGTGCCAGCAGTACCCAGATGAACACTGAAGCTTTCTTT. This sequence encodes CASSTQMNTEAFF. The J gene is TRBJ1-1, the V gene TRBV12-3 or TRBV12-4, with no clear D. The CDR3 is 13 residues long. The V and J ends lost 5 bases and 0 bases respectively, with 7 bases between them.

The chain employs TRBV30 and TRBJ2-1, with 12 nucleotides matching TRBD2. Germline V gene lookup returns CDR1 GTSNPN and CDR2 SVGIG (reference sequence). This CDR3 has 15 amino acids. V shed 4 bases, J shed 10 bases, and the junction held 11 bases outside the gene matches. CDR3 DNA sequence: TGTGCCTGGACCCGACTAGCGGGAGCCCAGCAGGAGCAGTTCTTC. Translating it yields CAWTRLAGAQQEQFF.

This rearrangement joins TRBV10-3 to TRBJ2-7; D is uncertain. V lost 3 bases and J lost 3, with 3 bases in between. CDR3 size: 11 residues. Germline values: CDR1 ENHRY, CDR2 SYGVKD. This chain's CDR3 is CAISDGYEQYF. The CDR3 nucleotides are TGTGCCATCAGTGACGGCTACGAGCAGTACTTC.

V and J are TRBV2 and TRBJ2-1, with D tentatively TRBD2 (6 bases). Trimming cost V 5 bases and J 1 base, with 12 bases left between them. Per the germline V gene, CDR1 is SNHLY and CDR2 is FYNNEI. This CDR3 has 15 residues. This chain's CDR3 is CASSFSGSSYNEQFF. CDR3 DNA: TGTGCCAGCAGTTTTAGCGGCTCATCCTACAATGAGCAGTTCTTC. Full variable domain (missing parts from reference TRBV2 and TRBJ2-1): EPEVTQTPSHQVTQMGQEVILRCVPISNHLYFYWYRQILGQKVEFLVSFYNNEISEKSEIFDDQFSVERPDGSNFTLKIRSTKLEDSAMYFCASSFSGSSYNEQFFGPGTRLTVL.

The rearrangement uses TRBV19 and TRBJ1-5, with D perhaps matching TRBD1 (6 bases). Trimming cost V 5 bases and J 3 bases, with 14 bases left between them. Germline-derived CDR1 and CDR2 are LNHDA and SQIVND (reference sequence). This CDR3 has 15 amino acids. The CDR3 DNA reads as TGTGCCAGTAGTTTAGGACAGATGTACAATCAGCCCCAGCATTTT. As protein: CASSLGQMYNQPQHF.

The chain combines TRBV5-6 with TRBJ1-3, with D hard to call. The CDR3 sequence is 13 residues long. Trimming removed 2 bases at V and 5 bases at J, with 8 bases between. Germline-derived CDR1 and CDR2 are SGHDT and YYEEEE. The CDR3 DNA is TGTGCCAGCAGCTTCTTAGGGAGAAACACCATATATTTT. The encoded protein is CASSFLGRNTIYF.

This chain uses TRBV10-3 with TRBJ1-4; possibly TRBD1 for D (5 bases). This CDR3 region has 14 residues. Trimming took 4 bases from V and 6 from J, leaving 12 bases between them. CDR1 and CDR2 from the germline V gene are ENHRY and SYGVKD. The CDR3 DNA follows: TGTGCCATCAGTGCCGGGACGCTATATGAAAAACTGTTTTTT. This gives the protein CAISAGTLYEKLFF.

The chain is built from TRBV15 and TRBJ1-1; the D gene is possibly TRBD1 (5 bases). V lost 1 base and J 6 bases, leaving 12 bases between the germline ends. The germline V gene has CDR1 LNHNV and CDR2 YYDKDF (reference sequence). The CDR3 spans 14 residues. Here the CDR3 reads CATSRGHRGAEAFF. CDR3 coding DNA: TGTGCCACCAGCAGAGGCCACCGAGGGGCTGAAGCTTTCTTT.